These 31 T cell receptor beta chains came from one sample sequenced in a study. Each CDR3 protein is one row after TCRdb ran MiXCR on the RT-PCR reads. The sample records hundreds of thousands of distinct CDR3 sequences, 14% being singletons. Sequences were obtained from memory CD4+ T cells from blood. These receptors all come from a female donor in good health, serving as a healthy control.

This clonotype was counted a few times. The rearrangement joins TRBV28 to TRBJ2-7; 7 nucleotides match TRBD2. V lost 3 bases and J lost 0; bases outside the gene matches: 5. The CDR3 totals 15 residues. The V gene's germline CDR1 is MDHEN and CDR2 SYDVKM. The CDR3 loop is CASSFGGESSYEQYF. The DNA for the CDR3 is TGTGCCAGCAGTTTTGGGGGGGAAAGCTCCTACGAGCAGTACTTC.

The rearrangement joins TRBV27 to TRBJ1-1; possible D gene TRBD1, 5 bases. The CDR3 loop spans 14 amino acids. Germline V gene lookup returns CDR1 MNHEY and CDR2 SMNVEV (reference sequence). With 4 bases removed from V and 3 bases from J, the gap between germline ends came to 12 bases. The CDR3 bases are TGTGCCAGCAGTTACGGGGGATGGGACACTGAAGCTTTCTTT. Protein product: CASSYGGWDTEAFF.

With regard to this clonotype: The junction does not match germline at one end; this may be a read error. This chain links TRBV5-1 with TRBJ2-5; D remains unclear. CDR1 and CDR2 (germline): SGHRS, YFSETQ. The CDR3 is made up of 13 amino acids. For the CDR3, the DNA is TGCGCCAGCAGCTTGATAGCACAAGACACCCAGTACTTC. This translates into CASSLIAQDTQYF.

In its sample, this clonotype was seen a few times. The chain has TRBV7-2 and TRBJ2-1; D call uncertain. The CDR3 is 14 residues long. V dropped 5 bases and J dropped 6 bases, with 14 bases sitting between them. Germline loops: CDR1 SGHTA, CDR2 FQGNSA. CDR3 DNA: TGTGCCAGCAGCCTCAACGACCGGACCAATGAGCAGTTCTTC. This codes for CASSLNDRTNEQFF.

This clonotype was counted ten times or more. The chain couples TRBV29-1 to TRBJ2-5, with a weak D call TRBD1 (6 bases). CDR1 and CDR2 (germline): SQVTM, ANQGSEA. V lost 4 bases, J lost 4 bases, and 13 bases lay in between. This CDR3 has 13 amino acids. For the CDR3, the DNA is TGCAGCGTTGGGTCAGGGGTGGGAGAGACCCAGTACTTC. Translation: CSVGSGVGETQYF.

V gene TRBV5-8 combines with J gene TRBJ2-7; the D call may be TRBD1 or TRBD2 (5 bases each). CDR1 and CDR2 from the germline V gene are SGHTS and YDEGEE. V lost 4 bases, J lost 3 bases, and 14 bases lay in between. The CDR3 has 14 amino acids. The CDR3 region has the DNA TGTGCCAGCAGCGCGGTCGGGGCTAACTACGAGCAGTACTTC. Amino acids: CASSAVGANYEQYF. The entire variable domain, with the rest obtained from reference TRBV5-8 and TRBJ2-7, is as follows: EAGVTQSPTHLIKTRGQQATLRCSPISGHTSVYWYQQALGLGLQFLLWYDEGEERNRGNFPPRFSGRQFPNYSSELNVNALELEDSALYLCASSAVGANYEQYFGPGTRLTVT.

This clonotype was observed a handful of times. The chain has TRBV5-4 and TRBJ2-3, with 9 bases lining up with TRBD2. J lost 1 base, V lost 3 bases, and 9 bases had no gene match. The CDR3 consists of 17 residues. From germline, CDR1 is SGHNT and CDR2 YYREEE (reference sequence). CDR3 protein: CASSSRREGRGTDTQYF. The CDR3 bases are TGTGCCAGCAGCTCCCGGCGGGAGGGCCGGGGCACAGATACGCAGTATTTT.

This clonotype was seen only once. This chain joins TRBV21-1 and TRBJ2-5; TRBD1 is the table's D call and was not checked against the DNA. TRBV21-1 is a documented pseudogene. The CDR3 contains 14 residues. CDR3 sequence: CARMGDSREETQYF. The CDR3 DNA sequence: TGTGCCAGAATGGGGGACAGTCGAGAGGAGACCCAGTACTTC.

This chain connects TRBV7-2 to TRBJ2-1; the match to TRBD2 covers 10 bases. The CDR3 totals 17 residues. Germline V gives CDR1 SGHTA, CDR2 FQGNSA. The V gene end was trimmed by 0 bases and the J gene end by 7 bases; junction bases not matched to a gene: 9. CDR3 in DNA: TGTGCCAGCAGCTTAGCGTTAGCGGGAGGTGTGGGGAATGAGCAGTTCTTC. Its translation is CASSLALAGGVGNEQFF.

This clonotype has just a few counts. V and J are TRBV24-1 and TRBJ2-7; D uncertain. Trimming took off 6 bases at V and 6 bases at J, with 8 bases between the two ends. Germline V CDR1 and CDR2: KGHDR, SFDVKD. This CDR3 is 11 amino acids long. DNA for the CDR3: TGTGCCACCAGTCAAAGAGCCGAGCAGTACTTC. Encoded protein: CATSQRAEQYF.

The sample holds many counts of this clonotype. The rearrangement links TRBV4-3 to TRBJ2-2, with 9 nucleotides matching TRBD1. After removal of 0 bases from V and 6 bases from J, the junction contained 11 bases not matched to a gene. CDR3 size: 18 residues. Per the germline V gene, CDR1 is LGHNA and CDR2 is YSLEER. CDR3 nucleotide sequence: TGCGCCAGCAGCCAAGAGGCCTTGGGACAGGGTAGGGCCGGGGAGCTGTTTTTT. It specifies CASSQEALGQGRAGELFF.

The gene calls are TRBV28 and TRBJ1-2, with unresolved D. The length of the CDR3 is 15 residues. Looked up from germline, CDR1 is MDHEN and CDR2 is SYDVKM. Trimming shortened V by 6 bases and J by 7 bases, and 21 bases separated the two germline ends. CDR3 sequence (DNA): TGTGCCAGCAGGGTCGGCCCGGGTGGCGAAGGTGGCTACACCTTC. It translates to CASRVGPGGEGGYTF.

This clonotype has only a few counts. The chain joins TRBV7-9 to TRBJ1-4; no reliable D call. There are 12 residues in the CDR3. Trimming took off 5 bases at V and 8 bases at J, with 9 bases between the two ends. In germline, CDR1 is SEHNR, CDR2 FQNEAQ (reference sequence). In DNA form, the CDR3 reads TGTGCCAGCAGCCCCCCGGGAGAAAAACTGTTTTTT. Protein: CASSPPGEKLFF.

The genes are TRBV7-8 and TRBJ2-3, with 8 bases aligning to TRBD2. The CDR3 runs 16 residues. The ends lost 2 bases at V and 3 bases at J; junction bases unmatched: 7. The germline V gene has CDR1 SGHVS and CDR2 FQNEAQ. The CDR3 protein is CASSLTSGSLTDTQYF. The CDR3 DNA follows: TGTGCCAGCAGCTTAACGAGCGGGAGTTTAACAGATACGCAGTATTTT.

This clonotype turned up a few times. The genes are TRBV5-1 and TRBJ2-5; 9 bases are a match to TRBD1. The CDR3 is 18 amino acids. Germline CDR1 reads SGHRS; CDR2 reads YFSETQ. J was trimmed by 0 bases and V by 4 bases; bases with no gene match: 13. The CDR3 region has the DNA TGCGCCAGCAGCGGGGGACAGGGCTCCTATCGGTACCAAGAGACCCAGTACTTC. Its translation is CASSGGQGSYRYQETQYF.

The V and J genes are TRBV18 and TRBJ2-7, with 10 nucleotides matching TRBD1. Germline V gene data show CDR1 as KGHSH and CDR2 as LQKENI. The trim removed 0 bases at V and 4 bases at J, leaving 9 bases unmatched. The CDR3 is 17 residues long. The CDR3 is CASSPPGTGVGGYEQYF. The CDR3 DNA sequence: TGTGCCAGCTCACCACCGGGGACAGGGGTTGGCGGGTACGAGCAGTACTTC.

This chain uses TRBV13 with TRBJ1-1, with a weak D call TRBD1 (5 bases). This CDR3 has 14 amino acids. The germline CDR1 and CDR2 sequences are PRHDT and FYEKMQ (reference sequence). V was shortened by 0 bases and J by 3 bases, with 8 bases between the two germline ends. DNA of the CDR3: TGTGCCAGCAGCTTAGGCAGGGCCGACACTGAAGCTTTCTTT. Its protein is CASSLGRADTEAFF.

This clonotype was found a few times. V usage is TRBV20-1 and J usage is TRBJ2-3; 10 nucleotides line up with TRBD2. CDR1 and CDR2 (germline): DFQATT, SNEGSKA (reference sequence). This CDR3 has 13 residues. Losses at the gene ends were 5 bases for V and 8 bases for J; bases not matched to a gene: 7. CDR3 sequence (DNA): TGCAGTGCTCCCCGCTCTAGCGGGGGTACGCAGTATTTT. Its protein is CSAPRSSGGTQYF.

This clonotype has a handful of counts. The chain recombines TRBV28 with TRBJ2-5; D remains ambiguous. Germline CDR1 is MDHEN and CDR2 is SYDVKM. V lost 6 bases and J lost 5, with 16 bases in between. The CDR3 totals 14 residues. The DNA of the CDR3 is TGTGCCAGCAGACCAACAGCCCTCCGGGAGACCCAGTACTTC. Its translation: CASRPTALRETQYF. The full variable domain, with the rest looked up from reference TRBV28 and TRBJ2-5, is DVKVTQSSRYLVKRTGEKVFLECVQDMDHENMFWYRQDPGLGLRLIYFSYDVKMKEKGDIPEGYSVSREKKERFSLILESASTNQTSMYLCASRPTALRETQYFGPGTRLLVL.

This clonotype was observed a handful of times. The chain employs TRBV6-2 or TRBV6-3 and TRBJ1-5; no clear D gene. V lost 6 bases and J lost 5, with 11 bases in between. CDR1 is MNHEY and CDR2 is SVGEGT in the germline V gene. This CDR3 has 13 amino acids. The DNA for the CDR3 is TGTGCCAGCAGCGACACACTCTATCAGCCCCAGCATTTT. This translates into CASSDTLYQPQHF.

This clonotype has at least ten counts. The chain joins TRBV6-2 or TRBV6-3 to TRBJ2-3; 8 bases map to TRBD1. With 5 bases clipped from V and 0 bases from J, the junction kept 10 bases outside the gene matches. CDR1 is MNHEY and CDR2 is SVGEGT in the germline V gene. The CDR3 consists of 17 residues. The CDR3 nucleotides are TGTGCCAGCAGTCCATGGACAGGGCCTAGGAGCACAGATACGCAGTATTTT. This gives the protein CASSPWTGPRSTDTQYF.

This rearrangement joins TRBV5-1 to TRBJ2-1; TRBD2 is a possible D gene (5 bases). Deletions cut 0 bases from V and 9 bases from J, with 16 bases between. CDR1 and CDR2 from the germline V gene are SGHRS and YFSETQ. There are 15 residues in the CDR3. The CDR3 coding sequence is TGCGCCAGCAGCTTGGGTGACTACCTCTTCTCTGAGCAGTTCTTC. Translation: CASSLGDYLFSEQFF.

This clonotype showed up many times. DNA of the CDR3: TGTGCCAGCAGTTTGTGGGACACCCAAGAGACCCAGTACTTC. Translating gives CASSLWDTQETQYF. The V and J genes are TRBV12-3 or TRBV12-4 and TRBJ2-5; maybe TRBD1 (6 bases). Trimming shortened V by 3 bases and J by 1 base, and 9 bases separated the two germline ends. The CDR3 has 14 residues.

The gene calls are TRBV12-3 or TRBV12-4 and TRBJ2-7; TRBD1 aligns across 9 bases. The CDR3 loop spans 18 amino acids. The ends lost 8 bases at V and 6 bases at J; junction bases unmatched: 23. This CDR3 is CASGSGTGFGDRPGEQYF. The CDR3 DNA sequence: TGTGCCAGCGGATCCGGGACAGGGTTTGGCGATCGTCCTGGCGAGCAGTACTTC.

The sample holds a few counts of this clonotype. This chain joins TRBV7-6 and TRBJ1-1, with 7 positions matching TRBD1. CDR3 length: 16 amino acids. With 5 bases clipped from V and 1 base from J, the junction kept 10 bases outside the gene matches. Germline V gives CDR1 SGHVS, CDR2 FNYEAQ. The CDR3 nucleotides read TGTGCCAGCAGCCCATACCGGGACAGAGCGAACACTGAAGCTTTCTTT. This encodes CASSPYRDRANTEAFF.

This rearrangement joins TRBV12-3 or TRBV12-4 to TRBJ2-7; tentative D call: TRBD2 (6 bases). The CDR3 has 18 amino acids. With 9 bases removed from V and 7 bases from J, the gap between germline ends came to 34 bases. The CDR3 DNA reads TGTGCCAGTCACACAAAATCCTCTCGGGATCCCCCCCGGGGGGAGCAGTACTTC. This gives the protein CASHTKSSRDPPRGEQYF.

The J gene is TRBJ1-1, the V gene TRBV6-5; no clear D gene. Trimming pared 0 bases from V and 3 bases from J, leaving 11 bases between. The CDR3 is 15 amino acids. Germline V CDR1 and CDR2: MNHEY, SVGAGI. The CDR3 DNA follows: TGTGCCAGCAGTTACTCTCCCCATGGGGACACTGAAGCTTTCTTT. The encoded protein is CASSYSPHGDTEAFF.

This rearrangement joins TRBV30 to TRBJ2-7; no firm D call. The CDR3 contains 11 residues. The germline V gene has CDR1 GTSNPN and CDR2 SVGIG (reference sequence). V lost 7 bases, J lost 6 bases, and 13 bases lay in between. This CDR3 is CAYRWAAEQYF. CDR3 sequence (DNA): TGTGCCTATAGGTGGGCCGCCGAGCAGTACTTC.

Only a few counts were recorded for this clonotype. This chain connects TRBV12-3 or TRBV12-4 to TRBJ2-5; D unresolved. This CDR3 region has 14 residues. Deletions cut 3 bases from V and 2 bases from J, with 10 bases between. CDR3 DNA sequence: TGTGCCAGCAGTTTCCAGTTGGGGCAAGAGACCCAGTACTTC. This sequence encodes CASSFQLGQETQYF.

This clonotype was seen repeatedly, ten times or more. V and J are TRBV6-5 and TRBJ1-6, with 10 bases identical to TRBD1. The germline V gene encodes CDR1 MNHEY and CDR2 SVGAGI. The CDR3 has 15 residues. The V gene end was trimmed by 6 bases and the J gene end by 9 bases; junction bases not matched to a gene: 8. This chain's CDR3 is CASRLAGTGVSPLHF. The CDR3 coding sequence is TGTGCCAGCAGACTCGCCGGGACAGGGGTTTCACCCCTCCACTTT.

The chain has TRBV3-1 and TRBJ2-7; D not resolved. Germline loops: CDR1 LGHDT, CDR2 YNNKEL (reference sequence). V was clipped by 1 base and J by 7 bases, with 11 bases between them. The CDR3 runs to 13 residues. This CDR3 reads CASSQVQQSEQYF. The CDR3 DNA follows: TGTGCCAGCAGCCAAGTACAGCAAAGTGAGCAGTACTTC.